The 19 T cell receptor beta chains given below trace back to one sample, sequenced in a study of shared clonotypes between healthy human individuals. Assay: immunoSEQ multiplex PCR; the TCRdb copy retains only in-frame clones and omits some. The repertoire has about 1.5 million clones, roughly 98% of them found once; the top ten carry roughly 0.42%. Source material: naive CD4+ T cells sorted from blood. Subset here: CD45RA+ positively selected. The receptors come from a young man in good health.

This clone occurred once. The chain couples TRBV29-1 to TRBJ1-4; D might be TRBD1 (6 bases). The CDR3 contains 13 residues. The V gene lost 4 bases and the J gene lost 4 bases, with 10 bases spanning the gap. The V gene's germline CDR1 is SQVTM and CDR2 ANQGSEA. The CDR3 here is CSVGGLLNEKLFF. The CDR3 DNA follows: TGCAGCGTTGGGGGGCTTCTTAATGAAAAACTGTTTTTT. The variable domain in full, with the rest retrieved from reference TRBV29-1 and TRBJ1-4, is SAVISQKPSRDICQRGTSLTIQCQVDSQVTMMFWYRQQPGQSLTLIATANQGSEATYESGFVIDKFPISRPNLTFSTLTVSNMSPEDSSIYLCSVGGLLNEKLFFGSGTQLSVL.

The chain recombines TRBV6-5 with TRBJ2-7; no firm D call. Trimming took off 3 bases at V and 4 bases at J, with 16 bases between the two ends. This CDR3 is built from 15 residues. From germline, CDR1 is MNHEY and CDR2 SVGAGI. As DNA, the CDR3 is TGTGCCAGCAGTTATAGGACGGCCTCGAGGTACGAGCAGTACTTC. It encodes CASSYRTASRYEQYF.

V and J are TRBV6-5 and TRBJ1-1; unclear D gene. V gave up 7 bases and J gave up 2 bases, with 14 bases separating them. CDR3 length: 14 residues. CDR1 is MNHEY and CDR2 is SVGAGI in the germline V gene. CDR3 nucleotides: TGTGCCAGCATTAGGGCAGGCCTCAACACTGAAGCTTTCTTT. Translating it yields CASIRAGLNTEAFF.

The chain combines TRBV6-6 with TRBJ2-2; no definite D call. Germline values: CDR1 MNHNY, CDR2 SVGAGI (reference sequence). This CDR3 is built from 15 residues. The ends were cut back, 7 bases at V and 6 bases at J, with 18 bases in the middle. CDR3: CASTPTWLVAGELFF. For the CDR3, the DNA is TGTGCCAGCACCCCGACCTGGTTAGTGGCCGGGGAGCTGTTTTTT.

V usage is TRBV7-6 and J usage is TRBJ2-5; D not certain. The length of the CDR3 is 12 residues. Trimming shortened V by 8 bases and J by 4 bases, and 11 bases separated the two germline ends. Germline loops: CDR1 SGHVS, CDR2 FNYEAQ. The CDR3 DNA reads as TGTGCCAGCCGACCCTGGGGAGAGACCCAGTACTTC. Protein sequence: CASRPWGETQYF.

The genes are TRBV27 and TRBJ1-1; 9 bases are shared with TRBD1. The V gene end was trimmed by 2 bases and the J gene end by 4 bases; junction bases not matched to a gene: 2. The CDR3 consists of 14 residues. Per the germline V gene, CDR1 is MNHEY and CDR2 is SMNVEV (reference sequence). The CDR3 is CASSLTDRGTEAFF. CDR3 nucleotides: TGTGCCAGCAGTTTAACGGACAGGGGCACTGAAGCTTTCTTT.

This clone was seen only once. Other DNA sequences in this specimen translate into the identical CDR3. The CDR3 nucleotides read TGTGCCAGCAGCTTAGGAACGGCAGGAAACACCATATATTTT. It specifies CASSLGTAGNTIYF. This sequence joins TRBV7-9 and TRBJ1-3; D call uncertain. Germline lookup yields CDR1 SEHNR and CDR2 FQNEAQ (reference sequence). V was pared by 1 base and J by 4 bases, with 8 bases between. This CDR3 is 14 amino acids long.

The table lists this clone with a count of one. The chain recombines TRBV4-1 with TRBJ1-1; a weak D match, TRBD1 (5 bases). Germline V CDR1 and CDR2: MGHRA, YSYEKL. V lost 1 base and J 1 base, leaving 13 bases between the germline ends. The CDR3 length is 16 residues. For the CDR3, the DNA is TGCGCCAGCAGCCAAGGCCCCCTGAGGGGGAACACTGAAGCTTTCTTT. Translating gives CASSQGPLRGNTEAFF.

V and J are TRBV5-4 and TRBJ2-1, with TRBD2 matching over 7 bases. J lost 4 bases, V lost 4 bases, and 5 bases had no gene match. Germline V CDR1 and CDR2: SGHNT, YYREEE (reference sequence). The CDR3 is 14 residues long. CDR3 region: CASSGGGEYNEQFF. CDR3 DNA: TGTGCCAGCAGCGGGGGGGGTGAATACAATGAGCAGTTCTTC. Combining the CDR3 with reference TRBV5-4 and TRBJ2-1 gives the whole variable domain ETGVTQSPTHLIKTRGQQVTLRCSSQSGHNTVSWYQQALGQGPQFIFQYYREEENGRGNFPPRFSGLQFPNYSSELNVNALELDDSALYLCASSGGGEYNEQFFGPGTRLTVL.

This clone was seen a few times. The chain employs TRBV6-4 and TRBJ2-3; 8 bases are a match to TRBD2. The CDR3 contains 15 residues. The V segment lost 4 bases and the J segment 1 base; nucleotides outside the gene matches: 4. CDR1 and CDR2 from the germline V gene are MRHNA and SNTAGT. The CDR3 bases are TGTGCCAGCAGTGTTGGAGCGGGAGGCACAGATACGCAGTATTTT. Translating gives CASSVGAGGTDTQYF.

The V call is TRBV9, the J call TRBJ2-7, with 8 positions matching TRBD1. V lost 3 bases to trimming and J lost 4 bases; unmatched junction nucleotides: 12. The CDR3 length is 16 residues. In germline, CDR1 is SGDLS, CDR2 YYNGEE. CDR3: CASSGQGGQDGYEQYF. CDR3 bases: TGTGCCAGCAGCGGCCAAGGGGGACAGGATGGTTACGAGCAGTACTTC. The complete variable domain, with remaining parts taken from reference TRBV9 and TRBJ2-7, reads DSGVTQTPKHLITATGQRVTLRCSPRSGDLSVYWYQQSLDQGLQFLIQYYNGEERAKGNILERFSAQQFPDLHSELNLSSLELGDSALYFCASSGQGGQDGYEQYFGPGTRLTVT.

This chain uses TRBV28 with TRBJ1-5; weak D call: TRBD1 (5 bases). CDR3 length equals 12 residues. Germline assignment: CDR1 MDHEN and CDR2 SYDVKM. Trimming removed 7 bases from V and 9 bases from J, with 13 bases in between. CDR3 coding DNA: TGTGCCAGCAAGGGGCAGCCGAGGCCCCAGCATTTT. Its translation: CASKGQPRPQHF.

For this clone: The same CDR3 is also encoded by other DNA sequences in this sample. This chain joins TRBV29-1 and TRBJ2-7; possibly TRBD1 for D (5 bases). Trimming cost V 4 bases and J 1 base, with 11 bases left between them. This CDR3 has 13 amino acids. Per the germline V gene, CDR1 is SQVTM and CDR2 is ANQGSEA. The CDR3 coding sequence is TGCAGCGTTGGGGGCAGGCAATCCTACGAGCAGTACTTC. Protein: CSVGGRQSYEQYF.

The rearrangement uses TRBV28 and TRBJ2-5; 10 nucleotides agree with TRBD2. Germline lookup yields CDR1 MDHEN and CDR2 SYDVKM. V lost 2 bases, J lost 1 base, and 7 bases stayed unmatched. The CDR3 has 17 residues. In DNA form, the CDR3 reads TGTGCCAGCAGTTTACATCTTACTAGCGGGACCCAAGAGACCCAGTACTTC. This gives the protein CASSLHLTSGTQETQYF.

The chain recombines TRBV11-3 with TRBJ2-6, with D perhaps given as TRBD1 or TRBD2 (5 bases each). V gave up 4 bases and J gave up 1 base, with 17 bases separating them. This CDR3 has 18 amino acids. Germline V gene lookup returns CDR1 SGHNT and CDR2 YENEEA. CDR3 DNA: TGTGCCAGCAGCTCCGGGGTGAGGACAAGTTCTGGGGCCAACGTCCTGACTTTC. It encodes CASSSGVRTSSGANVLTF.

The chain carries TRBV28 and TRBJ2-1; 9 bases are shared with TRBD2. CDR1 and CDR2 (germline): MDHEN, SYDVKM. Unmatched junction bases numbered 20, after V lost 4 bases and J lost 4 bases. The CDR3 sequence is 20 residues long. This CDR3 is CASSSQASGIVARVYNEQFF. The CDR3 coding sequence is TGTGCCAGCAGTTCCCAGGCTAGCGGGATAGTCGCCAGAGTATACAATGAGCAGTTCTTC.

The chain combines TRBV18 with TRBJ2-7; D not certain. Germline V CDR1 and CDR2: KGHSH, LQKENI. There are 14 residues in the CDR3. V was trimmed by 6 bases and J by 0 bases, leaving 12 bases between them. The CDR3 bases are TGTGCCAGCTCCGCTAGTACGTCCTCCTACGAGCAGTACTTC. Its translation is CASSASTSSYEQYF.

The CDR3 nucleotides read TGCGCCACCTCTAGCGGTTCCTACAATGAGCAGTTCTTC. Residues: CATSSGSYNEQFF. The gene calls are TRBV10-2 and TRBJ2-1, with 7 bases aligning to TRBD2. V lost 10 bases, J lost 1 base, and 4 bases stayed unmatched. Germline assignment: CDR1 WSHSY and CDR2 SAAADI. The CDR3 length is 13 residues.

This rearrangement joins TRBV5-1 to TRBJ2-2; weak D call: TRBD1 (6 bases). The CDR3 contains 16 residues. The V gene's germline CDR1 is SGHRS and CDR2 YFSETQ. Between the trimmed V and J ends, which lost 4 bases and 0 bases, there was a span of 13 bases. CDR3 bases: TGCGCCAGCAGCCCGTCCCAGGGGACGAACACCGGGGAGCTGTTTTTT. This translates into CASSPSQGTNTGELFF. Based on the CDR3 plus reference TRBV5-1 and TRBJ2-2, the full variable domain is KAGVTQTPRYLIKTRGQQVTLSCSPISGHRSVSWYQQTPGQGLQFLFEYFSETQRNKGNFPGRFSGRQFSNSRSEMNVSTLELGDSALYLCASSPSQGTNTGELFFGEGSRLTVL.